This is a list of T cell receptor beta chains from one sample in a study of T cells after yellow fever vaccination. TCRdb fed the 5' RACE reads into MiXCR, producing one record per CDR3 protein. The sample has just over 250,000 distinct CDR3 sequences; approximately 5.2% are singletons. Source: CD4+ T cells sorted from PBMCs, taken on the day of the yellow fever booster vaccination. These receptors originate from a man younger than 35 who received the YFV17D yellow fever vaccine. CDR3s include the opening cysteine and the closing phenylalanine or tryptophan.

>TRBV29-1|11
CSVEGGYGYTF
>TRBV11-2|15
CASNPGGRVKETQYF
>TRBV20-1|14
CSAADRTTHTEAFF
>TRBV6-6|16
CASSYSTMLAGYGYTF
>TRBV20-1|16
CSAPQLAGAYGDTQYF
>TRBV6-2/TRBV6-3|14
CATQDANMNTEAFF
>TRBV12-5|20
CASGLPGLAGGLLAKNIQYF
>TRBV19|14
CASSIAGTGDGYTF
>TRBV6-5|15
CASSLRRGAGDTQYF
>TRBV7-2|13
CASSFGTGDEQFF